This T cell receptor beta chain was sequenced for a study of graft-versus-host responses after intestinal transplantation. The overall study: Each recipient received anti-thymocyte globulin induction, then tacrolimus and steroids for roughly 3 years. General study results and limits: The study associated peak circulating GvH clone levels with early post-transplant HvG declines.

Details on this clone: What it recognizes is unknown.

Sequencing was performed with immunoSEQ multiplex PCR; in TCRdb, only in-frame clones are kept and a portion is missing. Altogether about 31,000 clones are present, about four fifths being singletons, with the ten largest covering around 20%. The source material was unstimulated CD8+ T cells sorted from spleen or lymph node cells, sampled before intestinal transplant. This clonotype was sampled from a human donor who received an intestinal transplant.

The CDR3 DNA is TGTGCCAGCAGCCGCTCGCAGGGGGACACTGAAGCTTTCTTT. It is translated as CASSRSQGDTEAFF. The chain is built from TRBV7-6 and TRBJ1-1; 7 positions match TRBD1. J was trimmed by 3 bases and V by 5 bases; bases with no gene match: 6. Germline CDR1 is SGHVS and CDR2 is FNYEAQ. The length of the CDR3 is 14 residues.